The 18 T cell receptor beta chains given below trace back to one sample, sequenced in a study of CD4 T cells in relation to SARS-CoV-2 and coronaviruses. These TCRs are of unknown antigen specificity. The repertoire was sequenced with immunoSEQ multiplex PCR; TCRdb's copy has only in-frame clones and lacks some. The repertoire has 20,000 to 25,000 clones, about 73% of them found once; the top ten carry around 19%. Unexposed donor CD4+ T cells date from 2011-2018, before the COVID-19 pandemic. The cells were cultured for under twelve days before CD4+ T cells were isolated. Sequencing input: CD4+ T cells from PBMCs, cultured in vitro. The origin of the receptors is a human donor in good health.

The chain uses TRBV19 and TRBJ2-4, with 9 bases that match TRBD1. J gave up 6 bases and V 3 bases, and 9 bases lay outside the gene matches. Germline V gives CDR1 LNHDA, CDR2 SQIVND (reference sequence). The CDR3 extends over 16 amino acids. The CDR3, as DNA: TGTGCCAGTAGTATCGAACAGGGGGCGCCGAGAAACATTCAGTACTTC. This codes for CASSIEQGAPRNIQYF.

This clone was counted only a few times. This sequence joins TRBV28 and TRBJ1-2; TRBD1 is a possible D gene (5 bases). There are 12 residues in the CDR3. V was cut by 5 bases and J by 1 base, with 5 bases left in between. From germline, CDR1 is MDHEN and CDR2 SYDVKM. CDR3 residues: CASSQGNYGYTF. The CDR3 region has the DNA TGTGCCAGCAGTCAGGGTAACTATGGCTACACCTTC.

J is TRBJ2-1 and V is TRBV9; tentatively, D is TRBD1 or TRBD2 (5 bases each). Germline CDR1 SGDLS, CDR2 YYNGEE. The ends were cut back, 3 bases at V and 2 bases at J, with 12 bases in the middle. The CDR3 length is 15 residues. In DNA form, the CDR3 reads TGTGCCAGCAGCGCCCGGGACGCTACCTACAATGAGCAGTTCTTC. This codes for CASSARDATYNEQFF.

The chain recombines TRBV10-1 with TRBJ1-1, with D perhaps TRBD1 (6 bases). Germline CDR1 reads WNHNN; CDR2 reads SYGVQD (reference sequence). This CDR3 is built from 14 residues. Deletions cut 6 bases from V and 2 bases from J, with 13 bases between. The CDR3 sequence: CASSPRGPNTEAFF. The CDR3 DNA reads TGCGCCAGCAGCCCCAGGGGACCCAACACTGAAGCTTTCTTT.

The CDR3 sequence: CASSPRLGRTDTQYF. CDR3 sequence (DNA): TGTGCCAGCAGCCCCCGCCTAGGTCGCACAGATACGCAGTATTTT. The gene calls are TRBV3-1 (or the pseudogene TRBV3-2) and TRBJ2-3; D is unresolved. CDR3 length: 15 residues. Germline loops: CDR1 LGHDT, CDR2 YNNKEL (reference sequence). The V end lost 4 bases, the J end lost 1 base, and 12 bases lay between the germline ends.

The chain has TRBV10-3 and TRBJ1-5, with D possibly matching TRBD1 (6 bases). From germline, CDR1 is ENHRY and CDR2 SYGVKD. The CDR3 is made up of 15 amino acids. Trimming removed 0 bases at V and 4 bases at J, with 10 bases between. CDR3: CAISESGQGNQPQHF. The CDR3 nucleotides are TGTGCCATCAGTGAGTCTGGGCAGGGGAATCAGCCCCAGCATTTT.

There are a few counts of this clone. The J gene is TRBJ2-2, the V gene TRBV18, with 10 nucleotides matching TRBD1. CDR1 is KGHSH, CDR2 LQKENI, per germline. V dropped 4 bases and J dropped 4; count of bases not matched to a gene: 0. The CDR3 extends over 14 amino acids. The CDR3 is CASSRDRGTGELFF. The CDR3 DNA is TGTGCCAGCTCACGGGACAGGGGCACCGGGGAGCTGTTTTTT.

The V call is TRBV6-5, the J call TRBJ2-7; 8 bases align to TRBD1. CDR3 length: 14 amino acids. V lost 6 bases, J lost 3 bases, and 7 bases stayed unmatched. The V gene's germline CDR1 is MNHEY and CDR2 SVGAGI. CDR3 in amino acids: CASSQRTGLYEQYF. As DNA, the CDR3 is TGTGCCAGCAGCCAGCGGACAGGGCTCTACGAGCAGTACTTC.

J is TRBJ1-1 and V is TRBV2; 8 bases align to TRBD1. The CDR3 has 15 amino acids. With V trimmed by 8 bases and J by 4 bases, 12 bases remained unmatched. Germline-derived CDR1 and CDR2 are SNHLY and FYNNEI. In nucleotides, the CDR3 is TGTGCCAGCGTCCTTTCCGGGACAGGTCGCACTGAAGCTTTCTTT. Its protein product is CASVLSGTGRTEAFF.

The rearrangement uses TRBV19 and TRBJ2-5; TRBD2 matches at 11 bases. Germline CDR1 is LNHDA and CDR2 is SQIVND (reference sequence). The CDR3 loop spans 15 amino acids. The trim removed 4 bases at V and 5 bases at J, leaving 6 bases unmatched. CDR3 coding DNA: TGTGCCAGTAGTACCTGGACTAGCGGGTCGGAGACCCAGTACTTC. Its translation is CASSTWTSGSETQYF.

CDR3 nucleotides: TGTGCCAGCAGTCAAATCGCTAGCCCGAACACCGGGGAGCTGTTTTTT. Translation: CASSQIASPNTGELFF. The chain recombines TRBV7-6 with TRBJ2-2, with D possibly matching TRBD2 (5 bases). V dropped 6 bases and J dropped 0 bases, with 14 bases sitting between them. Germline V gene sequence: CDR1 SGHVS, CDR2 FNYEAQ. CDR3 size: 16 residues.

The rearrangement uses TRBV3-1 (or the pseudogene TRBV3-2) and TRBJ2-5; possible D gene TRBD1, 5 bases. The CDR3 loop spans 16 amino acids. Trimming took off 1 base at V and 0 bases at J, with 12 bases between the two ends. Germline V gene lookup returns CDR1 LGHDT and CDR2 YNNKEL (reference sequence). DNA of the CDR3: TGTGCCAGCAGCCAAGGAATGACAGATAACCAAGAGACCCAGTACTTC. Encoded protein: CASSQGMTDNQETQYF.

V usage is TRBV9 and J usage is TRBJ2-1; the match to TRBD2 covers 12 bases. This CDR3 region has 19 residues. Trimming took 0 bases from V and 7 from J; bases not matched to a gene: 14. The germline CDR1 and CDR2 sequences are SGDLS and YYNGEE. The CDR3 spells CASSVGVRLAGAHGNEQFF. DNA of the CDR3: TGTGCCAGCAGCGTAGGGGTAAGACTAGCGGGAGCCCACGGGAATGAGCAGTTCTTC.

The chain joins TRBV3-1 (or the pseudogene TRBV3-2) to TRBJ1-2; 7 nucleotides match TRBD1. The CDR3 length is 15 residues. Germline V gives CDR1 LGHDT, CDR2 YNNKEL (reference sequence). The J segment lost 4 bases and the V segment lost 4 bases, leaving 9 bases of the junction unmatched. The CDR3 bases are TGTGCCAGCAGCCCGGACAGGAGTCGGGGCTATGGCTACACCTTC. Encoded protein: CASSPDRSRGYGYTF.

The chain uses TRBV2 and TRBJ2-3, with 8 bases identical to TRBD2. Trimming took 0 bases from V and 13 from J; bases not matched to a gene: 12. The CDR3 runs 15 residues. Germline V CDR1 and CDR2: SNHLY, FYNNEI. The CDR3 here is CASSEAGTRGEREYF. CDR3 nucleotides: TGTGCCAGCAGTGAAGCGGGGACTAGGGGGGAGAGGGAGTATTTT.

The V and J genes are TRBV18 and TRBJ1-3; no firm D call. The CDR3 consists of 16 residues. The V end was cut by 3 bases, the J end by 0 bases, with 12 bases between. Germline CDR1 KGHSH, CDR2 LQKENI. The CDR3 region is CASSPQTSFSGNTIYF. The CDR3 DNA reads TGTGCCAGCTCACCGCAGACTAGTTTCTCTGGAAACACCATATATTTT. The full variable domain, rest sourced from reference TRBV18 and TRBJ1-3, is NAGVMQNPRHLVRRRGQEARLRCSPMKGHSHVYWYRQLPEEGLKFMVYLQKENIIDESGMPKERFSAEFPKEGPSILRIQQVVRGDSAAYFCASSPQTSFSGNTIYFGEGSWLTVV.

This chain joins TRBV9 and TRBJ2-5; D tentatively reads TRBD1 or TRBD2 (5 bases each). This CDR3 is built from 15 residues. Germline V gene sequence: CDR1 SGDLS, CDR2 YYNGEE. V was clipped by 5 bases and J by 4 bases, with 18 bases between them. CDR3 DNA sequence: TGTGCCAGCAGGGTATGGTGGGGGATAGGAGAGACCCAGTACTTC. Translation: CASRVWWGIGETQYF.

This clone was seen only a few times. The chain couples TRBV30 to TRBJ2-1, with a possible D match to TRBD1 (5 bases). V gave up 5 bases and J gave up 0 bases, with 11 bases separating them. The CDR3 consists of 14 residues. CDR1 and CDR2 from the germline V gene are GTSNPN and SVGIG (reference sequence). CDR3 sequence reads: CAWVTGSSYNEQFF. In DNA, the CDR3 is TGTGCCTGGGTTACAGGTAGCTCCTACAATGAGCAGTTCTTC.